The rows below give T cell receptor beta chains drawn from one sample of a study of blood T cell repertoires in COVID-19. Repertoires were generated with immunoSEQ multiplex PCR, while TCRdb's copy carries only in-frame clones and drops some. The sample lists about 170,000 clones, around 82% occurring once. Material for sequencing was peripheral blood. The receptors come from a man between 65 and 80 years old with active or convalescent COVID-19. CDR3s include the opening cysteine and the closing phenylalanine or tryptophan. The D gene is left open where the match is weak. Some rows have no size entry. The others give once, few or many, or a class for an expanded clone.

j_gene | v_gene | abundance | d_gene | CDR3aa | CDR3nt
TRBJ2-7 | TRBV6-6 | . | . | CASRSQGGEQYF | TGTGCCAGCAGGTCCCAGGGCGGCGAGCAGTACTTC
TRBJ1-1 | TRBV18 | once | TRBD1 | CASSPRQGMNTEAFF | TGTGCCAGCTCACCAAGACAGGGAATGAACACTGAAGCTTTCTTT
TRBJ1-2 | TRBV3-1/TRBV3-2 | once | . | CASSARFSYGYTF | TGTGCCAGCAGCGCCCGGTTCTCCTATGGCTACACCTTC
TRBJ2-5 | TRBV7-9 | . | . | CASSLERGALQETQYF | TGTGCCAGCAGCTTAGAACGGGGGGCCCTTCAAGAGACCCAGTACTTC
TRBJ2-1 | TRBV5-1 | . | . | CASSLTGSSYNEQFF | TGCGCCAGCAGCCTTACAGGGTCCTCCTACAATGAGCAGTTCTTC
TRBJ2-7 | TRBV5-6 | . | TRBD1 | CASSFGTGSYEQYF | TGTGCCAGCAGCTTTGGGACAGGGTCCTACGAGCAGTACTTC
TRBJ2-5 | TRBV24-1 | . | . | CATSDLGLQETQYF | TGTGCCACCAGTGATTTGGGCCTCCAAGAGACCCAGTACTTC
TRBJ1-5 | TRBV4-1 | . | . | CASSQDWTHSNQPQHF | TGCGCCAGCAGCCAAGATTGGACTCATAGCAATCAGCCCCAGCATTTT
TRBJ1-3 | TRBV3-1/TRBV3-2 | . | . | CASSHPFSSGNTIYF | TGTGCCAGCAGCCATCCGTTCTCCTCTGGAAACACCATATATTTT
TRBJ1-1 | TRBV2 | . | . | CASSGGLRRTEAFF | TGTGCCAGCAGTGGGGGCCTCAGAAGGACTGAAGCTTTCTTT
TRBJ2-6 | TRBV3-1/TRBV3-2 | . | . | CASSPGRSGANVLTF | TGTGCCAGCAGTCCTGGCCGCTCTGGGGCCAACGTCCTGACTTTC
TRBJ2-1 | TRBV19 | many | TRBD2 | CASSIGRGRVINEQFF | TGTGCCAGTAGTATTGGTCGAGGGAGGGTGATCAATGAGCAGTTCTTC
TRBJ2-1 | TRBV5-1 | . | TRBD2 | CASSLLAGGTYNEQFF | TGCGCCAGCAGCCTCCTAGCGGGGGGGACCTACAATGAGCAGTTCTTC
TRBJ1-2 | TRBV6-2/TRBV6-3 | once | . | CASSYSIVGGGYTF | TGTGCCAGCAGTTACTCGATTGTCGGCGGAGGCTACACCTTC
TRBJ2-3 | TRBV6-2/TRBV6-3 | . | . | CASSPRESGHRTDTQYF | TGTGCCAGCAGTCCCCGGGAAAGCGGGCATAGGACAGATACGCAGTATTTT
TRBJ2-1 | TRBV9 | . | TRBD1 | CASGGTGGRYNEQFF | TGTGCCAGCGGCGGGACAGGGGGCAGGTACAATGAGCAGTTCTTC
TRBJ1-1 | TRBV7-9 | . | . | CASSVPGGDTEAFF | TGTGCCAGCAGCGTCCCGGGGGGGGACACTGAAGCTTTCTTT
TRBJ2-5 | TRBV30 | . | TRBD2 | CAWSPLAGGLGETQYF | TGTGCCTGGAGTCCACTAGCGGGAGGATTGGGAGAGACCCAGTACTTC
TRBJ1-2 | TRBV28 | few | . | CASTKGTPYGYTF | TGTGCCAGCACTAAGGGGACTCCTTATGGCTACACCTTC
TRBJ1-4 | TRBV7-2 | few | TRBD1 | CASSWRTGANEKLFF | TGTGCCAGCAGCTGGCGGACAGGGGCTAATGAAAAACTGTTTTTT
TRBJ2-7 | TRBV29-1 | . | TRBD2 | CSVAGLAGGYEQYF | TGCAGCGTAGCGGGACTAGCGGGAGGGTACGAGCAGTACTTC
TRBJ1-4 | TRBV27 | . | TRBD1 | CASGRTGPNEKLFF | TGTGCCAGCGGGAGGACAGGGCCGAATGAAAAACTGTTTTTT
TRBJ1-1 | TRBV9 | . | TRBD1 | CASSARQGSTEAFF | TGTGCCAGCAGCGCCAGACAGGGTAGTACTGAAGCTTTCTTT
TRBJ1-3 | TRBV28 | . | TRBD1 | CASSSTGWSGNTIYF | TGTGCCAGCAGTTCGACAGGGTGGTCGGGAAACACCATATATTTT
TRBJ2-2 | TRBV2 | . | TRBD1 | CASSGRDRGSAGELFF | TGTGCCAGCAGTGGCCGGGACAGGGGGAGTGCCGGGGAGCTGTTTTTT
TRBJ2-3 | TRBV20-1 | . | . | CSASDGGKRASTDTQYF | TGCAGTGCTAGTGACGGAGGGAAGCGGGCAAGCACAGATACGCAGTATTTT
TRBJ2-1 | TRBV5-5 | . | . | CASSLAGTPSSYNEQFF | TGTGCCAGCAGCTTGGCCGGGACTCCGAGCTCCTACAATGAGCAGTTCTTC
TRBJ1-6 | TRBV7-2 | . | . | CASQVPPSPLHF | TGTGCCAGTCAGGTCCCACCTTCACCCCTCCACTTT
TRBJ2-1 | TRBV19 | once | . | CASTEAATYNEQFF | TGTGCCAGTACGGAGGCTGCGACATACAATGAGCAGTTCTTC
TRBJ2-6 | TRBV11-3 | . | . | CASSLGESGANVLTF | TGTGCCAGCAGCCTTGGGGAGTCTGGGGCCAACGTCCTGACTTTC
TRBJ2-7 | TRBV13 | many | . | CASSLMSGPSYEQYF | TGTGCCAGCAGCTTAATGAGCGGCCCCTCCTACGAGCAGTACTTC
TRBJ2-7 | TRBV6-5 | . | . | CASSYSRQTEQYF | TGTGCCAGCAGTTACTCGAGGCAGACCGAGCAGTACTTC
TRBJ2-7 | TRBV4-3 | . | . | CASSQDGTGSYEQYF | TGCGCCAGCAGCCAAGATGGAACAGGGTCCTACGAGCAGTACTTC
TRBJ1-2 | TRBV7-2 | . | . | CASSPPGSNYGYTF | TGTGCCAGCAGCCCCCCGGGGAGCAACTATGGCTACACCTTC
TRBJ2-5 | TRBV7-2 | . | . | CASSFSGGQETQYF | TGTGCCAGCAGCTTCTCCGGGGGCCAAGAGACCCAGTACTTC
TRBJ2-5 | TRBV14 | . | TRBD1 | CASSQDPYRGETQYF | TGTGCCAGCAGCCAAGACCCCTACAGGGGGGAGACCCAGTACTTC
TRBJ2-7 | TRBV7-8 | . | TRBD1 | CASSPGTGPQYF | TGTGCCAGCAGCCCGGGGACAGGGCCACAGTACTTC
TRBJ1-2 | TRBV7-9 | . | TRBD1 | CASSPTGGTGEIYGYTF | TGTGCCAGCAGCCCAACGGGGGGGACAGGGGAAATCTATGGCTACACCTTC
TRBJ2-7 | TRBV24-1 | . | . | CATSDPRVPRGEQYF | TGTGCCACCAGTGATCCCCGGGTTCCACGGGGCGAGCAGTACTTC
TRBJ2-7 | TRBV2 | . | . | CASSYVPSYEQYF | TGTGCCAGCAGTTATGTTCCCTCCTACGAGCAGTACTTC
TRBJ1-2 | TRBV2 | . | TRBD1 | CASSAYLLGQTSASYGYTF | TGTGCCAGCAGCGCCTACTTATTGGGACAGACCTCGGCATCCTATGGCTACACCTTC
TRBJ2-7 | TRBV28 | once | TRBD1 | CASSFRDRVVHEQYF | TGTGCCAGCAGTTTTCGGGACAGGGTGGTCCACGAGCAGTACTTC
TRBJ2-3 | TRBV6-2/TRBV6-3 | few | TRBD2 | CASSAIAGGADTQYF | TGTGCCAGCAGTGCCATTGCGGGGGGCGCAGATACGCAGTATTTT
TRBJ2-1 | TRBV2 | . | TRBD2 | CASSDTGGVNYNEQFF | TGTGCCAGCAGCGACACCGGGGGGGTTAATTACAATGAGCAGTTCTTC
TRBJ2-5 | TRBV5-1 | . | . | CASSSTGPGAQYF | TGCGCCAGCAGCTCCACAGGCCCGGGGGCCCAGTACTTC
TRBJ2-7 | TRBV11-3 | . | . | CASSLGGAFGEQYF | TGTGCCAGCAGCTTAGGGGGCGCGTTCGGCGAGCAGTACTTC
TRBJ2-5 | TRBV15 | . | . | CATTRGRETQYF | TGTGCCACCACCCGAGGGCGGGAGACCCAGTACTTC
TRBJ2-6 | TRBV6-2/TRBV6-3 | . | . | CASSYWRRSSGANVLTF | TGTGCCAGCAGTTACTGGAGACGTAGCTCTGGGGCCAACGTCCTGACTTTC
TRBJ1-1 | TRBV5-1 | . | . | CASSPQGRNTEAFF | TGCGCCAGCAGCCCACAGGGACGAAACACTGAAGCTTTCTTT
TRBJ1-1 | TRBV2 | . | TRBD1 | CASSGDRGQAFF | TGTGCCAGCAGTGGGGACAGGGGGCAGGCTTTCTTT
TRBJ2-7 | TRBV7-2 | . | . | CASSLAGQGAYEQYF | TGTGCCAGCAGCTTAGCAGGTCAGGGCGCCTACGAGCAGTACTTC
TRBJ2-6 | TRBV3-1/TRBV3-2 | . | . | CASSQIVQSSGANVLTF | TGTGCCAGCAGCCAAATCGTACAGAGCTCTGGGGCCAACGTCCTGACTTTC
TRBJ1-2 | TRBV6-1 | . | . | CASRLPGTGYGYTF | TGTGCCAGCAGACTTCCAGGGACTGGCTATGGCTACACCTTC